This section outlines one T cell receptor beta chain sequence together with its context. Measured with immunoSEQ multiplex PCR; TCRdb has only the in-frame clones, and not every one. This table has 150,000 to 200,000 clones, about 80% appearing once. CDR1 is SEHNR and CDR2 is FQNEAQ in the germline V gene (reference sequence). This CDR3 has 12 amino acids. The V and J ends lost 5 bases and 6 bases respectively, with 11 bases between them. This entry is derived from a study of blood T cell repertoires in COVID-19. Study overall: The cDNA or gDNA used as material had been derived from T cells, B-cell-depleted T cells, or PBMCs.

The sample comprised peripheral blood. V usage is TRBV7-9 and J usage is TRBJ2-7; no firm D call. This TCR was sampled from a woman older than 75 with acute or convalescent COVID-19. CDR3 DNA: TGTGCCAGCAGCCCCGAGTATGGCGAGCAGTACTTC. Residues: CASSPEYGEQYF.